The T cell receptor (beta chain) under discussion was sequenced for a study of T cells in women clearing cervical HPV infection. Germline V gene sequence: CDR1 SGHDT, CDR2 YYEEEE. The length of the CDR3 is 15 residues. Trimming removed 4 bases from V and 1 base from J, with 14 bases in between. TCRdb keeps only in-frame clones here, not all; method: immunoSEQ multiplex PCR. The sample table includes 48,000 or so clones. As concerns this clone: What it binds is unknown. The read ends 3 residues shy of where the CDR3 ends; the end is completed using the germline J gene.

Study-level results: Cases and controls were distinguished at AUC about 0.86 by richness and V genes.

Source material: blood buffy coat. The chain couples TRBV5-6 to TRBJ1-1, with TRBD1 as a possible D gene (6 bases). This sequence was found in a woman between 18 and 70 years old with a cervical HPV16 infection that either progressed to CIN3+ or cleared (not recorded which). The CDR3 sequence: CASSPTGRGNTEAFF. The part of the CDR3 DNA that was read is TGTGCCAGCAGCCCCACAGGGAGAGGGAACACTGAA.